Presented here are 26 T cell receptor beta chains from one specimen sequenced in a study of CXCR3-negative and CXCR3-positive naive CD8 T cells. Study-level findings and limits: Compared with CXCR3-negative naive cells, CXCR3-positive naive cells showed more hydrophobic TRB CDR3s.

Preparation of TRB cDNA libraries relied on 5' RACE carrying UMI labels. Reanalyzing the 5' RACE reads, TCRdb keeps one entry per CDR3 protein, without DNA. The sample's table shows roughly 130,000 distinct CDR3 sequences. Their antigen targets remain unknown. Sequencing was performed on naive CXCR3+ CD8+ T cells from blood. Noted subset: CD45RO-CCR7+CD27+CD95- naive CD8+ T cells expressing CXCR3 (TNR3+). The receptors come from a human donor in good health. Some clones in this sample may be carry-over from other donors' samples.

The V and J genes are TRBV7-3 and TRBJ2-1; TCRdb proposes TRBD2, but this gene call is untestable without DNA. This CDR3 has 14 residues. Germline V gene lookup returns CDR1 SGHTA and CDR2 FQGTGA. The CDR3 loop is CASSPPDRYNEQFF.

CDR3 residues: CASSLVTTETQYF. The chain combines TRBV7-9 with TRBJ2-5. This CDR3 region has 13 residues. Per germline, CDR1 SEHNR and CDR2 FQNEAQ (reference sequence).

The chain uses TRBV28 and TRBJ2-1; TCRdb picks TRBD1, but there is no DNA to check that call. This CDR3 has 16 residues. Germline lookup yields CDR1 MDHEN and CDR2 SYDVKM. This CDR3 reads CASNTGAGTGVNEQFF.

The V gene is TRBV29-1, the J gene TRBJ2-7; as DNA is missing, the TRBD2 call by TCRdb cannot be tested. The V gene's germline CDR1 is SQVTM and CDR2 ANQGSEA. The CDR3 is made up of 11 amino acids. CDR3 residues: CSGGAGDEQYF.

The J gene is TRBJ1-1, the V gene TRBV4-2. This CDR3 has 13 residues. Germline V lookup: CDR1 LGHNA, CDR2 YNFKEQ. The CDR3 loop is CASSQSKGTEAFF.

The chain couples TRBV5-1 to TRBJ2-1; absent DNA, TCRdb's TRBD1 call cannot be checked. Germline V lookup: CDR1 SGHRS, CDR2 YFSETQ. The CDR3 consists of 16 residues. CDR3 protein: CASSLAFGKGSDEQFF.

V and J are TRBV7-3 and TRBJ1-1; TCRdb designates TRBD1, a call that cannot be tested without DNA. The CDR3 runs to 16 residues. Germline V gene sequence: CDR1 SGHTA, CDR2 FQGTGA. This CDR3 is CASSPTGYVANTEAFF.

CDR3 in amino acids: CASRESGFYEQYF. The chain employs TRBV5-6 and TRBJ2-7; there is no DNA to check the TCRdb D call of TRBD2. The CDR3 has 13 amino acids. Germline loops: CDR1 SGHDT, CDR2 YYEEEE.

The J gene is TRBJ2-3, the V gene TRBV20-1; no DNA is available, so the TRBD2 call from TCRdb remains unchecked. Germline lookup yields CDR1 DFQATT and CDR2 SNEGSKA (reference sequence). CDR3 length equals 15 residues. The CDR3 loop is CSARELAGPTDTQYF.

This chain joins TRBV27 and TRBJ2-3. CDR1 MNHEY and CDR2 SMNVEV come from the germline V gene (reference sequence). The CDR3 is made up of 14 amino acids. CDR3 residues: CASSLSSSTDTQYF.

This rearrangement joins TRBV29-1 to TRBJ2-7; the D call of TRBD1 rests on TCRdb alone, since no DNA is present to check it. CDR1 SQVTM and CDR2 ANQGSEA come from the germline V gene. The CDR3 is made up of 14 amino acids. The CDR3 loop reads CSVEGDSDPYEQYF.

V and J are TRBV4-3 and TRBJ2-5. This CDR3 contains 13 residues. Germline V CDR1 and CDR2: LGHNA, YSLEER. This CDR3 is CASSQVLWETQYF.

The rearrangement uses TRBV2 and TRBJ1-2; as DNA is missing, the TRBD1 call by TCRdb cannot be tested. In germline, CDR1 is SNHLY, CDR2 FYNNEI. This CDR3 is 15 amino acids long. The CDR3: CASGGPGETSYGYTF.

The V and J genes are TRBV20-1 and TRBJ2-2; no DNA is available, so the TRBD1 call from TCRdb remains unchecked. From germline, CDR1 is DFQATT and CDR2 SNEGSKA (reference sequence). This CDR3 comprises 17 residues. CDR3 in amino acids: CSARHPRDTIYTGELFF.

The CDR3 is CASSLSGGGYQETQYF. The rearrangement links TRBV12-3 or TRBV12-4 to TRBJ2-5; as DNA is missing, the TRBD1 call by TCRdb cannot be tested. This CDR3 contains 16 residues.

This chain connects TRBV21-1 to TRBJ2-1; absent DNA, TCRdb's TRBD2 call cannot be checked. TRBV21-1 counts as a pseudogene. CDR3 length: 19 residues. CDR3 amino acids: CASSRSPPSSGSSYNEQFF.

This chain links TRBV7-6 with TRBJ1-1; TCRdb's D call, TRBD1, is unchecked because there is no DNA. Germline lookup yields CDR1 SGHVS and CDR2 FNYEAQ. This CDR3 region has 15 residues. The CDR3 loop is CASSLEGQVIKEAFF.

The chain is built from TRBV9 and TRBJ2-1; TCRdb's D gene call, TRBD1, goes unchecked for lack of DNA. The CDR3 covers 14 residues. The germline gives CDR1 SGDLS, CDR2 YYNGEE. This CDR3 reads CASSGTGGYNEQFF.

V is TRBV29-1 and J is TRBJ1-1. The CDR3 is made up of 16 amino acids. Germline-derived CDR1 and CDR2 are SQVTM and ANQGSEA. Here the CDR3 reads CSVEESQVQLNTEAFF. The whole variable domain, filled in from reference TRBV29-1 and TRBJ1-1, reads SAVISQKPSRDICQRGTSLTIQCQVDSQVTMMFWYRQQPGQSLTLIATANQGSEATYESGFVIDKFPISRPNLTFSTLTVSNMSPEDSSIYLCSVEESQVQLNTEAFFGQGTRLTVV.

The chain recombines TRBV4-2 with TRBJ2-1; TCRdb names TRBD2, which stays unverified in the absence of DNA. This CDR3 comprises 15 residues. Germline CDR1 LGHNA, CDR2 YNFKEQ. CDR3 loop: CASSQERGDYNEQFF.

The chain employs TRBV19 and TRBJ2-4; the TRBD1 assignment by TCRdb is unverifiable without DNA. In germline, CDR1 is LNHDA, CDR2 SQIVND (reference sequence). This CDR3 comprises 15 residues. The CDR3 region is CASSTRDERGNIQYF.

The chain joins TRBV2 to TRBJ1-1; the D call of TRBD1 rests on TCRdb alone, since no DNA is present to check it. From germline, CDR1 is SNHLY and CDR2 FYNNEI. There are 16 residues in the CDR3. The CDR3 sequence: CASNSGAGAMNTEAFF.

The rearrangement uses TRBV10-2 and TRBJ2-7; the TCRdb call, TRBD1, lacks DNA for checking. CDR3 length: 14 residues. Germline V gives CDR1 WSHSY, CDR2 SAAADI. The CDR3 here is CATEEGTAFHEQYF.

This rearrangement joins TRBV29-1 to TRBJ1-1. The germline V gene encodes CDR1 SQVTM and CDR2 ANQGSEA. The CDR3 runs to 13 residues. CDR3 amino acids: CSVDSVLGTEAFF.

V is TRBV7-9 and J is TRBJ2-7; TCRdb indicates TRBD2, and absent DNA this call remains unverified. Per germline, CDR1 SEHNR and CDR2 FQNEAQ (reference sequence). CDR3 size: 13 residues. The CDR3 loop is CAIKRGSSYEQYF. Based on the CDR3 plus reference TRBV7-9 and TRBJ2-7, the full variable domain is DTGVSQNPRHKITKRGQNVTFRCDPISEHNRLYWYRQTLGQGPEFLTYFQNEAQLEKSRLLSDRFSAERPKGSFSTLEIQRTEQGDSAMYLCAIKRGSSYEQYFGPGTRLTVT.

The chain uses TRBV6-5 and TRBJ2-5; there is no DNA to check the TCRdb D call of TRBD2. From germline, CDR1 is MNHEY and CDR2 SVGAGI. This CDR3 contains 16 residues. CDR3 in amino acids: CASSPRRGSLQETQYF.